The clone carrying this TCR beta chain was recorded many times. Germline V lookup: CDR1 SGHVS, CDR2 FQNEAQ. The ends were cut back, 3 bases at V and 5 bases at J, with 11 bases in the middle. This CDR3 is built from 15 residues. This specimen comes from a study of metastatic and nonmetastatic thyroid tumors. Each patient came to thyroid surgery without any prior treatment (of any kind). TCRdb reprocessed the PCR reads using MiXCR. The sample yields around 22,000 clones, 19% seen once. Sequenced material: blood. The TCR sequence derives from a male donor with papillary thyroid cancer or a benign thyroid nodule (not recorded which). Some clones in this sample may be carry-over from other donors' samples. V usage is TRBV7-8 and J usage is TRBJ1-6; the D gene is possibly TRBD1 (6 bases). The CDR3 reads CASSFPQGNNSPLHF. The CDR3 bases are TGTGCCAGCAGCTTCCCTCAGGGGAATAATTCACCCCTCCACTTT.